This T cell receptor beta chain was documented in a study of molecular identifiers for immune sequencing clone quantification. Germline assignment: CDR1 MGHRA and CDR2 YSYEKL. The length of the CDR3 is 16 residues. V was pared by 1 base and J by 0 bases, with 10 bases between. Generation of bulk TCR libraries relied on previously described methods and listed TCR primers. TCRdb fed the PCR reads into MiXCR, producing one record per CDR3 protein. This sample has about 510,000 distinct CDR3 sequences, with around 23% found just once. This clonotype was observed many times. The sequenced material came from naive CD8+ T cells from blood, with Jurkat cell RNA spiked in. The subset here: FACS-sorted CD8+CD4-CCR7+CD45RA+ naive T cells. The clonotype originates from a human donor in good health. Some libraries in this study had Jurkat cell RNA spiked in. This sequence joins TRBV4-1 and TRBJ1-5, with D unresolved. The DNA for the CDR3 is TGCGCCAGCAGCCAAGGCCAGTCATATAGCAATCAGCCCCAGCATTTT. Translating it yields CASSQGQSYSNQPQHF.